Included here is one T cell receptor (beta chain) sequence, with context. This entry comes from a study of blood T cell repertoires in COVID-19. At the level of the study: Italy, Spain and the United States were the sources of the convalescent and acute COVID-19 samples. Sources were T cells, B-cell-depleted T cells, or PBMCs; the material itself was cDNA or gDNA.

In the study's own analysis: Amplified reference gene primers provided the basis for estimating nucleated cell counts. Assay used: immunoSEQ multiplex PCR; TCRdb lists only in-frame clones, some missing. V, J and clone size were drawn from that table, and D and trimming were deduced from the DNA. Here the sample spans around 120,000 clones, about 85% being singletons. This TCR was recovered from a human donor in a cohort sampled during active COVID-19. Input material: peripheral blood.

The CDR3, as DNA: TGCGCCAGCAGCCAAGTTGGGGTGACAGGGGGCGCTTTTGGAGCTTTCTTT. Translating gives CASSQVGVTGGAFGAFF. This chain links TRBV4-1 with TRBJ1-1; 10 nucleotides agree with TRBD1. The CDR3 sequence is 17 residues long. J gave up 10 bases and V 1 base, and 15 bases lay outside the gene matches. Germline CDR1 is MGHRA and CDR2 is YSYEKL.